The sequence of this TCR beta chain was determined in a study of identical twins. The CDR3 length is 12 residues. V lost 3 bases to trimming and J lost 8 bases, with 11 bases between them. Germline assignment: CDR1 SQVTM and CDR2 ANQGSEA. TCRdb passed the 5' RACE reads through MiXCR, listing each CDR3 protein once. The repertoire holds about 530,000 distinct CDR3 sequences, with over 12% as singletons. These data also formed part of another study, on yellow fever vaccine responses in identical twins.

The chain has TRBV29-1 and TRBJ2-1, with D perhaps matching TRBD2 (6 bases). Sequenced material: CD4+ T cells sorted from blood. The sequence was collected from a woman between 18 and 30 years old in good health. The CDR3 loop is CSVDLTRDEQFF. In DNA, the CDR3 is TGCAGCGTTGACCTGACTAGAGATGAGCAGTTCTTC.